The entry below describes one T cell receptor beta chain. The antigen is undetermined. Mismatch repair deficiency was confirmed in all patients, by PCR or immunohistochemistry. TCRs were sequenced from a few patients responding to pembrolizumab. These data come from a study of PD-1 blockade in mismatch repair-deficient tumors. Study in general: Enrolled about 2013-2016, patients had progressing, pretreated mismatch repair-deficient cancers of 12 to 13 types. Study conclusions and caveats: After pembrolizumab, tumor-resident clones rose rapidly, then generally contracted before radiologic responses.

Clones were sequenced by immunoSEQ multiplex PCR, and TCRdb holds only the in-frame ones, with some missing. This table has some 66,000 clones, about nine tenths appearing once. Germline-derived CDR1 and CDR2 are MDHEN and SYDVKM. Trimming removed 7 bases from V and 3 bases from J; junction bases left unmatched: 9. The CDR3 loop spans 15 amino acids. The gene calls are TRBV28 and TRBJ2-7; 10 nucleotides match TRBD1. The receptor was derived from an adult with mismatch repair-deficient cancer. This material consisted of peripheral blood, taken 52 weeks after starting pembrolizumab. In DNA form, the CDR3 reads TGTGCCAGCAACTCCGCAGGGACAGGGGACTACGAGCAGTACTTC. Amino acid sequence: CASNSAGTGDYEQYF.